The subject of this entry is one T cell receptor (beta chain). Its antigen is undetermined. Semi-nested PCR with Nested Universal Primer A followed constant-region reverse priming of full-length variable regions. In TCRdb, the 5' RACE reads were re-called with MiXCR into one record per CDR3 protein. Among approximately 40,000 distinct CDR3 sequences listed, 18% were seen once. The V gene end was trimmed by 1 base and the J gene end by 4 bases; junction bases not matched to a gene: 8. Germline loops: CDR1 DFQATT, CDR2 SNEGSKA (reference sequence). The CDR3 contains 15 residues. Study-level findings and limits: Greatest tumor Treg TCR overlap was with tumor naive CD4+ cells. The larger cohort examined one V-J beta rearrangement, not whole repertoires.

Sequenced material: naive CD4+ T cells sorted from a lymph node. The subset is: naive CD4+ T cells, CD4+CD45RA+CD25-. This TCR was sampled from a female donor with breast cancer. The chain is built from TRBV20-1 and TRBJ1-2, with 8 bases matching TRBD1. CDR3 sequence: CSARVKTGDFYGYTF. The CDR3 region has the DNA TGCAGTGCTAGAGTTAAGACAGGGGACTTCTATGGCTACACCTTC.